This TCR beta chain was retrieved from a study of Ad26.COV2.S vaccination and SARS-CoV-2 variants. On the study more broadly: In the COV1001 trial, the donor was in the Ad26.COV2.S arm. Ad26.COV2.S shots went into the muscle once or twice, 56 days apart.

Of note for this clone: Its matching antigen is unknown.

Assay used: immunoSEQ multiplex PCR; TCRdb lists only in-frame clones, some missing. This sample has about 680,000 clones; around 90% occur once, and the top ten carry roughly 1.5%. Specified treatment: roughly 20 received Ad26.COV2.S at low or high dose, single or two shots; a few received placebo; per-sample allocation not given. Day 63 after the first injection of vaccine or placebo was the sampling time. Based in Boston, the donor was an adult of 18-55 years. CDR1 is LGHNA and CDR2 is YNFKEQ in the germline V gene. Between the trimmed V and J ends, which lost 0 bases and 8 bases, there was a span of 17 bases. The CDR3 loop spans 16 amino acids. General study points: From the TCR breadth and depth analyses, total T cell responses may have been underestimated.

This clonotype was obtained from a person aged 18-65 years who received the Ad26.COV2.S COVID-19 vaccine or a placebo. This chain joins TRBV4-2 and TRBJ2-1; possibly TRBD2 for D (6 bases). Source: peripheral blood, taken in a trial of Ad26.COV2.S vaccine versus placebo. The CDR3 sequence is CASSQEEGTATDEQFF. The CDR3 DNA sequence: TGTGCCAGCAGCCAAGAGGAAGGGACTGCGACGGATGAGCAGTTCTTC.